The rows below give T cell receptor beta chains drawn from one sample of a study of vaccination and CD4 T cells after COVID-19. These receptors have no identified antigens. Using its own MiXCR run on the PCR reads, TCRdb lists one record per CDR3 protein. The sample shows 20,000 to 25,000 distinct CDR3 sequences, around 35% of them seen only once. This specimen was CD4+ T cells from blood, cultured in vitro, taken before SARS-CoV-2 vaccination. These receptor sequences come from a human donor who had recovered from COVID-19. Both conserved end residues are part of each CDR3. D genes are given only for firm matches. A clone size is listed for some rows: how often the clone was seen (once, few, many), or a class if it is expanded.

TRBV7-9,TRBJ1-3,.,14,few,CASSSGDSGNTIYF,TGTGCCAGCAGCTCGGGGGACTCTGGAAACACCATATATTTT
TRBV24-1,TRBJ2-4,TRBD1,13,.,CATSDRGINIQYF,TGTGCCACCAGCGACAGGGGGATAAACATTCAGTACTTC
TRBV15,TRBJ1-2,.,15,few,CATSRDTVPGGGYTF,TGTGCCACCAGCAGAGATACTGTCCCCGGGGGTGGCTACACCTTC
TRBV19,TRBJ1-1,.,13,few,CASSPLAGTEAFF,TGTGCCAGTAGTCCCCTGGCAGGGACTGAAGCTTTCTTT
TRBV5-1,TRBJ1-6,.,14,.,CASSLEGRNSPLHF,TGCGCCAGCAGCCTCGAGGGACGGAATTCACCCCTCCACTTT
TRBV20-1,TRBJ2-6,.,14,.,CSASEQAGANVLTF,TGCAGTGCTTCTGAACAGGCTGGGGCCAACGTCCTGACTTTC
TRBV6-2/TRBV6-3,TRBJ1-5,TRBD1,17,few,CASSRQRTGPSNQPQHF,TGTGCCAGCAGCCGACAAAGGACAGGGCCTAGCAATCAGCCCCAGCATTTT
TRBV20-1,TRBJ2-5,.,13,.,CSARATLQETQYF,TGCAGTGCTAGAGCAACTCTTCAAGAGACCCAGTACTTC
TRBV28,TRBJ1-5,TRBD1,20,.,CASSSSKLGDRVGGNQPQHF,TGTGCCAGCAGTTCCTCCAAGTTAGGGGACAGGGTAGGTGGCAATCAGCCCCAGCATTTT
TRBV19,TRBJ2-3,.,15,few,CASSIIASHTDTQYF,TGTGCCAGTAGTATTATAGCGTCACACACAGATACGCAGTATTTT
TRBV20-1,TRBJ2-5,TRBD1,15,few,CSARDSGQFQETQYF,TGCAGTGCTAGAGACTCGGGACAGTTCCAAGAGACCCAGTACTTC
TRBV7-9,TRBJ1-3,.,16,.,CASSLEGLGSGNTIYF,TGTGCCAGCAGCTTGGAAGGCCTAGGGTCTGGAAACACCATATATTTT
TRBV28,TRBJ1-2,TRBD1,15,.,CASSRTGGDNYGYTF,TGTGCCAGCAGTCGGACAGGGGGGGATAACTATGGCTACACCTTC
TRBV6-1,TRBJ2-7,TRBD1,14,.,CASTSDRGPYEQYF,TGTGCCAGCACCTCGGACAGGGGGCCGTACGAGCAGTACTTC
TRBV6-1,TRBJ1-1,.,13,.,CASPKGVNTEAFF,TGTGCCAGCCCCAAAGGGGTGAACACTGAAGCTTTCTTT
TRBV11-2,TRBJ1-2,TRBD1,14,.,CASSFETGMRGYTF,TGTGCCAGCAGCTTCGAGACAGGGATGAGGGGCTACACCTTC
TRBV20-1,TRBJ1-5,.,14,medium-sized,CSAWGGPSNQPQHF,TGCAGTGCTTGGGGAGGACCGAGCAATCAGCCCCAGCATTTT
TRBV7-2,TRBJ2-2,.,16,few,CASSPTLRGNTGELFF,TGTGCCAGCAGCCCAACTCTCAGGGGAAATACCGGGGAGCTGTTTTTT
TRBV6-5,TRBJ2-7,TRBD2,15,.,CASSSTSGTSYEQYF,TGTGCCAGCAGTTCCACTAGCGGGACCTCCTACGAGCAGTACTTC
TRBV6-1,TRBJ1-2,.,15,.,CASSKILVDGYGYTF,TGTGCCAGCAGTAAGATACTCGTCGACGGCTATGGCTACACCTTC
TRBV19,TRBJ1-5,.,13,medium-sized,CASSVSGNQPQHF,TGTGCCAGTAGTGTTTCAGGGAATCAGCCCCAGCATTTT
TRBV6-5,TRBJ1-5,TRBD1,16,.,CASSYGTGVSNQPQHF,TGTGCCAGCAGTTACGGAACAGGGGTTAGCAATCAGCCCCAGCATTTT
TRBV6-1,TRBJ2-5,.,14,few,CASSEWRGKETQYF,TGTGCCAGCAGTGAATGGAGGGGGAAAGAGACCCAGTACTTC
TRBV11-1,TRBJ1-5,.,13,.,CASSRQDNQPQHF,TGTGCCAGCAGCCGACAGGACAATCAGCCCCAGCATTTT
TRBV9,TRBJ2-1,TRBD1,17,.,CASSVVPTGGARNEQFF,TGTGCCAGCAGCGTAGTCCCTACAGGGGGCGCAAGAAATGAGCAGTTCTTC
TRBV6-1,TRBJ1-3,TRBD1,18,.,CASSAGQDLLGPGNTIYF,TGTGCCAGCAGTGCGGGACAGGACCTTCTTGGGCCTGGAAACACCATATATTTT
TRBV7-2,TRBJ1-2,.,13,few,CASSLQGNYGYTF,TGTGCCAGCAGTCTCCAGGGGAACTATGGCTACACCTTC
TRBV11-3,TRBJ2-5,.,14,few,CASSRRDTQETQYF,TGTGCCAGCAGCAGACGGGACACTCAAGAGACCCAGTACTTC
TRBV19,TRBJ1-2,.,16,few,CASSNPSVERNYGYTF,TGTGCCAGTAGTAACCCCTCCGTTGAGAGGAACTATGGCTACACCTTC
TRBV6-5,TRBJ1-2,.,13,few,CASSYMDGYGYTF,TGTGCCAGCAGCTACATGGACGGCTATGGCTACACCTTC
TRBV5-6,TRBJ1-2,.,17,once,CASSMRSQGGLHYGYTF,TGTGCCAGCAGCATGCGTTCGCAGGGCGGGCTCCATTATGGCTACACCTTC
TRBV11-2,TRBJ2-7,.,12,few,CASSQTGGEQYF,TGTGCCAGCAGCCAAACGGGCGGCGAGCAGTACTTC
TRBV7-3,TRBJ2-1,TRBD2,15,.,CASSLSGSIYNEQFF,TGTGCCAGCAGCTTAAGCGGGAGTATTTACAATGAGCAGTTCTTC
TRBV19,TRBJ1-6,TRBD1,15,.,CASSILDRYNSPLHF,TGTGCCAGTAGTATCTTGGACAGGTATAATTCACCCCTCCACTTT
TRBV7-2,TRBJ1-1,.,13,few,CASSSPTGQRWVF,TGTGCCAGCAGCTCTCCGACAGGACAGAGGTGGGTCTTT
TRBV28,TRBJ2-7,.,12,few,CASQRSGYEQYF,TGTGCCAGCCAGCGATCTGGTTACGAGCAGTACTTC
TRBV6-5,TRBJ2-5,TRBD2,17,few,CASSYSLGGPSVETQYF,TGTGCCAGCAGTTACTCGTTGGGAGGGCCCTCAGTGGAGACCCAGTACTTC
TRBV24-1,TRBJ1-1,TRBD1,13,.,CATRDREATEAFF,TGTGCCACCCGAGACAGGGAGGCAACTGAAGCTTTCTTT
TRBV12-3/TRBV12-4,TRBJ1-5,.,15,once,CASSFRSAGVQPQHF,TGTGCCAGCAGTTTTCGTTCCGCAGGGGTGCAGCCCCAGCATTTT